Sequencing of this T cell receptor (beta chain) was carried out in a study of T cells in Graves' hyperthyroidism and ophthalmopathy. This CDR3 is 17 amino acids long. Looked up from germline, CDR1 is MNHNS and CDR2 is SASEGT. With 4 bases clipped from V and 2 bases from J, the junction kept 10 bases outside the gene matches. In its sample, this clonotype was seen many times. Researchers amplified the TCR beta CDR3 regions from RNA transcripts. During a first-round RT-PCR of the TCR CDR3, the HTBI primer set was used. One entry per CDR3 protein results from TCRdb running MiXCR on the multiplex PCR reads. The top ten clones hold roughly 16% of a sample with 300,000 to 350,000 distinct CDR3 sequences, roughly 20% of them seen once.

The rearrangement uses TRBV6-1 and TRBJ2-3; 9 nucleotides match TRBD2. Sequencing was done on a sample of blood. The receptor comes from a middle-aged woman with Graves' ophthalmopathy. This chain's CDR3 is CASSVKRTSAYTDTQYF. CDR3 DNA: TGTGCCAGCAGTGTAAAACGGACTAGCGCATACACAGATACGCAGTATTTT.